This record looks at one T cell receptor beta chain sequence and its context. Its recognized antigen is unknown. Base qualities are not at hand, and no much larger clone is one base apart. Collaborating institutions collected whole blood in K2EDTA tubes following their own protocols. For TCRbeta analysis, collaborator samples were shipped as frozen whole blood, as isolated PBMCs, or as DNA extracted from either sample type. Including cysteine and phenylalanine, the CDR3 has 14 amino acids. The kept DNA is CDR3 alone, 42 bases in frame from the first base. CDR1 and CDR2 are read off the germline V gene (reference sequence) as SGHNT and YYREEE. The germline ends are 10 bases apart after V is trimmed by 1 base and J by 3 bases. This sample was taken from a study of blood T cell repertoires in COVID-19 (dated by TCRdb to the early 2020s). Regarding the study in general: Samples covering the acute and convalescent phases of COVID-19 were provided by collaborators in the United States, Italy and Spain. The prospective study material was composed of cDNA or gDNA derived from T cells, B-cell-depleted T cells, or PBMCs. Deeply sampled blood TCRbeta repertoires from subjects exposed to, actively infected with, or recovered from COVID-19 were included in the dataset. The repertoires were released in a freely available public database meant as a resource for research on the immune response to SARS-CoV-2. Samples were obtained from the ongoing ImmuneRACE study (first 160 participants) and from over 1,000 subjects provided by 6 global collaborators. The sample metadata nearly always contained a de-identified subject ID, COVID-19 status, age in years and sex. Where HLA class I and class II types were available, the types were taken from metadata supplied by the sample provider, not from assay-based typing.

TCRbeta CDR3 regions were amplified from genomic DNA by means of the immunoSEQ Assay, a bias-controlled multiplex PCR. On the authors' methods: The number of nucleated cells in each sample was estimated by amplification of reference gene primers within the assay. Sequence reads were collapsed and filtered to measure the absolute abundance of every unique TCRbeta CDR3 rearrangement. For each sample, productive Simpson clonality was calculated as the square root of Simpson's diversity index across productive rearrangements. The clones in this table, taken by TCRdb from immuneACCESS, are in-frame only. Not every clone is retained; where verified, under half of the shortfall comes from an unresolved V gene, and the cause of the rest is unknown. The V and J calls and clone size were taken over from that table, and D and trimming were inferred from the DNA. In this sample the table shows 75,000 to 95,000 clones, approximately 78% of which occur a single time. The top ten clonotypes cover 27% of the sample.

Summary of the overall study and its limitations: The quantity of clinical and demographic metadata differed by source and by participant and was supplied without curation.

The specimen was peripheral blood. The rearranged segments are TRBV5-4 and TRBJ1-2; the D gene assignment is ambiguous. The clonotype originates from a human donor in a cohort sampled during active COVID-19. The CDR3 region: CASSLREFDYGYTF. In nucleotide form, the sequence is TGTGCCAGCAGCTTGAGGGAGTTTGACTATGGCTACACCTTC.